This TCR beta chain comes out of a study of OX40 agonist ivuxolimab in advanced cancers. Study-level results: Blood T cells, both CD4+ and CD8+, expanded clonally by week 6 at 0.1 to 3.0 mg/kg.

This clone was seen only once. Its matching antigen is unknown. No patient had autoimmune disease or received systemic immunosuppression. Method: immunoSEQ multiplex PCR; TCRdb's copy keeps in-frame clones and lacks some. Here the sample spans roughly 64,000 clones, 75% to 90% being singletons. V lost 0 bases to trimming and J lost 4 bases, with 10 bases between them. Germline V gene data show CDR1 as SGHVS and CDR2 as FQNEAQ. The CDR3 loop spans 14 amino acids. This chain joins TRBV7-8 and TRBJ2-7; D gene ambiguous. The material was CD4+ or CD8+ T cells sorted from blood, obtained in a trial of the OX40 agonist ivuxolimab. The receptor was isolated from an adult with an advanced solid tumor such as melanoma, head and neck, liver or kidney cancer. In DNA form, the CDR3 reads TGTGCCAGCAGCTTAGCAGGGCAGTCTTACGAGCAGTACTTC. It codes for CASSLAGQSYEQYF.